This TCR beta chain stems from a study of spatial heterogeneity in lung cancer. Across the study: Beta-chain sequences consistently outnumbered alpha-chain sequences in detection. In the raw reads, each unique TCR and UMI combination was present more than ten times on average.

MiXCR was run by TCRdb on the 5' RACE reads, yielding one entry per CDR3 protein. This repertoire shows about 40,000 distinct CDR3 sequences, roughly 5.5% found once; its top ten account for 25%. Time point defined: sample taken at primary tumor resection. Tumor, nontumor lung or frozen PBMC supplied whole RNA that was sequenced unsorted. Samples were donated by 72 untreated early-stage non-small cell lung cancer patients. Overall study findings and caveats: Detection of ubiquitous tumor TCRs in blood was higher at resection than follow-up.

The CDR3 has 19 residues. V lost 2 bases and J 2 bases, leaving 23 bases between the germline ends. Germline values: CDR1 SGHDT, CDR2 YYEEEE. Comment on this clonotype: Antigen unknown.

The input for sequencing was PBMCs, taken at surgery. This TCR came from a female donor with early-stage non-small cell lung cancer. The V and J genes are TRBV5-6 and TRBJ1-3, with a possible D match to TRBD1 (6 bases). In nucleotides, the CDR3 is TGTGCCAGCAGCTTTTTCTCCGACGTAAACAGGGATACTGGAAACACCATATATTTT. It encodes CASSFFSDVNRDTGNTIYF.